This T cell receptor beta chain is drawn from a study of T cell repertoires in cytomegalovirus infection. Study context: CMV epitopes in the study were HLA-C-restricted (recently identified) and HLA-B-restricted (well studied). Shared public TCR beta signatures pointed to both CMV infection and a matching HLA type.

This clonotype was counted only a few times. Its specificity is not known. Germline V gives CDR1 MGHRA, CDR2 YSYEKL. This CDR3 is built from 14 residues. V shed 11 bases and J shed 4 bases, with 17 bases lying between them. Whole-study findings and limits: HLA-C-restricted CMV-specific TCR beta clonotypes were dominant in the ex vivo response. Cumulative frequency (of public TCR beta family members) identified carriers of CMV plus the relevant HLA.

MiXCR, run by TCRdb on the reads, gives a single entry per CDR3 protein. The table lists fewer than 900,000 distinct CDR3 sequences, almost 30% of them singletons. The chain links TRBV4-1 to TRBJ2-2, with D possibly TRBD2 on 6 matching bases. The specimen comprised cultured CD8+ T cells from PBMCs, sampled from culture after CMV antigen stimulation. The sequence came from a human donor in good health (CMV status not recorded). Some clones in this sample may be carry-over from other donors' samples. The CDR3 nucleotides read TGCGCCTGCCGAGCGGGCGCCGGCACCGGGGAGCTGTTTTTT. Protein sequence: CACRAGAGTGELFF.